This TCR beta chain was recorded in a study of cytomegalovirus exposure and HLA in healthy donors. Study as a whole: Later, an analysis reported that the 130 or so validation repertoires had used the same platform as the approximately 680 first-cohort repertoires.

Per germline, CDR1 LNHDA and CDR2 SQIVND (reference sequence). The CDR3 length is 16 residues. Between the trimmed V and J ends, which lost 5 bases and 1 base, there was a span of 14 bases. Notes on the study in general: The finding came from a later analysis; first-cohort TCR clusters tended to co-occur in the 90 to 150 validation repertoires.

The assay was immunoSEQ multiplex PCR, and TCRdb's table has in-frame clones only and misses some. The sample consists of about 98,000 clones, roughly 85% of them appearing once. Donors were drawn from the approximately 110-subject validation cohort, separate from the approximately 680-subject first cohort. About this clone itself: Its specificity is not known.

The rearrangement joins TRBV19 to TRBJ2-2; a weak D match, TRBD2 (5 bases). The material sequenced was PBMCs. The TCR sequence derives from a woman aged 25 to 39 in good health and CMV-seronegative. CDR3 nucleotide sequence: TGTGCCAGTAGTCGTTTCCAGCGGATGAACACCGGGGAGCTGTTTTTT. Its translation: CASSRFQRMNTGELFF.